Each of the 30 T cell receptor beta chains below was sequenced from the same sample in a study of T-cell reconstitution after alpha-beta-depleted transplantation in children. As it was prepared, the TCRbeta library received unique molecular identifiers. From the PCR reads, TCRdb called clonotypes with MiXCR, one entry per CDR3 protein. Here the sample spans about 600,000 distinct CDR3 sequences, over 10% being singletons. This sample comprised PBMCs, mostly from graft donor cells, obtained 360 days after TCRalphabeta/CD19-depleted stem cell transplant. These receptors were obtained from a male patient between 5 and 17 years old who had a stem cell transplant for acute myeloid leukemia, so the T cells may come from the graft donor.

Concerning this clonotype: At one end the junction does not follow the germline gene, possibly because of a read error. V gene TRBV20-1 combines with J gene TRBJ2-7; 7 positions agree with TRBD1. Germline CDR1 reads DFQATT; CDR2 reads SNEGSKA (reference sequence). The CDR3 is 16 residues long. CDR3 nucleotides: TGCAGTGCTAGATCTTACGCCGGGACAGCCATCTACGATCAGTACTTC. This translates into CSARSYAGTAIYDQYF.

This clonotype was seen at least ten times. The genes are TRBV6-1 and TRBJ2-5, with 15 bases fitting TRBD2. The junction had 3 bases not matched to a gene; V was cut back by 6 bases and J by 4 bases. The CDR3 spans 15 residues. Germline CDR1 and CDR2: MNHNS and SASEGT. The CDR3 is CASSWTSGRVETQYF. The CDR3 DNA is TGTGCCAGCAGCTGGACTAGCGGGAGGGTAGAGACCCAGTACTTC.

This clonotype was seen a few times. V is TRBV27 and J is TRBJ1-5; possibly TRBD1 for D (6 bases). Per germline, CDR1 MNHEY and CDR2 SMNVEV (reference sequence). This CDR3 is 14 amino acids long. Trimming took 5 bases from V and 6 from J, leaving 14 bases between them. CDR3 in DNA: TGTGCCAGCAGTACAGGGCTAGGGGGTCAGCCCCAGCATTTT. It is translated as CASSTGLGGQPQHF.

This clonotype was observed many times. V gene TRBV12-3 or TRBV12-4 combines with J gene TRBJ2-7; 11 nucleotides align to TRBD2. This CDR3 is 14 amino acids long. V was pared by 5 bases and J by 5 bases, with 5 bases of the junction left unmatched. CDR3 DNA: TGTGCCAGCAGTCTGACTAGCGGGGTCAACGAGCAGTACTTC. Translation: CASSLTSGVNEQYF.

This clonotype has at least ten counts. The rearrangement links TRBV12-3 or TRBV12-4 to TRBJ1-2, with TRBD1 as a possible D gene (5 bases). CDR3 length equals 16 residues. V lost 0 bases and J lost 2, with 13 bases in between. CDR3 DNA sequence: TGTGCCAGCAGTTTAGCTATCATTGGGACCAACTATGGCTACACCTTC. It is translated as CASSLAIIGTNYGYTF.

This clonotype occurred a few times. J is TRBJ1-2 and V is TRBV12-3 or TRBV12-4; TRBD1 agrees at 11 bases. The CDR3 length is 15 residues. Unmatched junction bases numbered 7, after V lost 2 bases and J lost 8 bases. The CDR3 loop reads CASSLNRGQGGGYTF. The CDR3, as DNA: TGTGCCAGCAGTTTAAATCGGGGACAGGGGGGAGGCTACACCTTC.

In its sample, this clonotype was seen a few times. The rearrangement uses TRBV29-1 and TRBJ2-7, with TRBD2 identical over 14 bases. V shed 1 base and J 4 bases; nucleotides not matched to a gene: 9. Per germline, CDR1 SQVTM and CDR2 ANQGSEA. CDR3 length equals 17 residues. The CDR3 DNA reads as TGCAGCGTTGAAGGGTTGGTGACTAGCGGGAGGGGGTACGAGCAGTACTTC. This translates into CSVEGLVTSGRGYEQYF.

This clonotype occurred a few times. This chain links TRBV6-2 or TRBV6-3 with TRBJ2-5; the match to TRBD2 covers 7 bases. Trimming cost V 2 bases and J 1 base; bases outside gene matches: 4. The V gene's germline CDR1 is MNHEY and CDR2 SVGEGT. The CDR3 has 15 amino acids. The CDR3 DNA follows: TGTGCCAGCAGTTACGGGGGGGAGAGCCAAGAGACCCAGTACTTC. Translating it yields CASSYGGESQETQYF.

This chain links TRBV7-9 with TRBJ2-1; 7 nucleotides align to TRBD2. Trimming at V came to 5 bases and at J to 10 bases, leaving 20 bases not matched to a gene. Per the germline V gene, CDR1 is SEHNR and CDR2 is FQNEAQ (reference sequence). The CDR3 contains 17 residues. In DNA form, the CDR3 reads TGTGCCAGCAGCCAATCAGCTAGCGGCTCTGGGCGCGGAGAGCAGTTCTTC. It yields the protein CASSQSASGSGRGEQFF.

This rearrangement joins TRBV20-1 to TRBJ1-1; D gene unclear. In germline, CDR1 is DFQATT, CDR2 SNEGSKA (reference sequence). This CDR3 has 13 residues. V was pared by 1 base and J by 2 bases, with 8 bases between. The CDR3 nucleotides read TGCAGTGCTAGAGTACCGGGAAACACTGAAGCTTTCTTT. This sequence encodes CSARVPGNTEAFF.

The chain joins TRBV27 to TRBJ1-6; maybe TRBD1 (6 bases). Germline CDR1 reads MNHEY; CDR2 reads SMNVEV (reference sequence). This CDR3 is built from 16 residues. V was shortened by 4 bases and J by 5 bases, with 15 bases between the two germline ends. The CDR3 sequence is CASSSKDRFNNSPLHF. DNA for the CDR3: TGTGCCAGCAGTTCAAAAGACAGGTTCAATAATTCACCCCTCCACTTT.

This clonotype was counted ten times or more. V and J are TRBV10-3 and TRBJ2-7; perhaps TRBD2 as D (6 bases). In germline, CDR1 is ENHRY, CDR2 SYGVKD. CDR3 length: 13 amino acids. Trimming removed 2 bases at V and 3 bases at J, with 8 bases between. The CDR3 is CAISEGGDYEQYF. CDR3 DNA sequence: TGTGCCATCAGTGAGGGAGGGGACTACGAGCAGTACTTC.

Ten or more counts support this clonotype. The gene calls are TRBV24-1 and TRBJ2-3; D is possibly TRBD1 or TRBD2 (5 bases each). Germline CDR1 and CDR2: KGHDR and SFDVKD. The CDR3 is made up of 14 amino acids. V was pared by 5 bases and J by 4 bases, with 12 bases between. The CDR3 loop reads CATSGLGRADTQYF. The CDR3 nucleotides read TGTGCCACCAGTGGCCTGGGGCGGGCAGATACGCAGTATTTT.

This clonotype was seen a few times. The gene calls are TRBV20-1 and TRBJ2-1, with 14 bases lining up with TRBD2. The germline V gene encodes CDR1 DFQATT and CDR2 SNEGSKA (reference sequence). The CDR3 covers 16 residues. The V gene end was trimmed by 0 bases and the J gene end by 4 bases; junction bases not matched to a gene: 2. The CDR3 reads CSARDRTSGRYNEQFF. The CDR3 nucleotides are TGCAGTGCTAGAGATAGGACTAGCGGGAGGTACAATGAGCAGTTCTTC.

This clonotype has more than one count but fewer than ten. The chain couples TRBV5-8 to TRBJ2-5; D is uncertain. Trimming took off 1 base at V and 9 bases at J, with 13 bases between the two ends. Germline loops: CDR1 SGHTS, CDR2 YDEGEE. CDR3 size: 13 residues. CDR3 DNA sequence: TGTGCCAGCAGCTTGCGGGTCTGGGGTTCCCAGTACTTC. It is translated as CASSLRVWGSQYF.

The V call is TRBV3-1, the J call TRBJ2-1, with 10 bases identical to TRBD2. The junction had 8 bases not matched to a gene; V was cut back by 0 bases and J by 3 bases. Germline V gene lookup returns CDR1 LGHDT and CDR2 YNNKEL (reference sequence). The CDR3 covers 18 residues. CDR3 residues: CASSQDRKREGRYNEQFF. The DNA of the CDR3 is TGTGCCAGCAGCCAAGATCGAAAGCGGGAGGGCCGCTACAATGAGCAGTTCTTC.

This chain uses TRBV7-2 with TRBJ2-3, with TRBD1 as a possible D gene (5 bases). The CDR3 length is 15 residues. The germline V gene encodes CDR1 SGHTA and CDR2 FQGNSA. Trimming shortened V by 5 bases and J by 2 bases, and 14 bases separated the two germline ends. The CDR3 nucleotides read TGTGCCAGCAGCGAAGTTCAGGGTTACACAGATACGCAGTATTTT. Translated, it gives CASSEVQGYTDTQYF.

V gene TRBV28 combines with J gene TRBJ2-4, with D unresolved. The CDR3 totals 16 residues. V dropped 2 bases and J dropped 0 bases, with 11 bases sitting between them. CDR1 is MDHEN and CDR2 is SYDVKM in the germline V gene. Here the CDR3 reads CASSLSQLLAKNIQYF. The CDR3 DNA reads TGTGCCAGCAGTTTAAGCCAGCTTCTAGCCAAAAACATTCAGTACTTC.

This clonotype was detected many times. The chain combines TRBV12-3 or TRBV12-4 with TRBJ2-7, with 13 bases matching TRBD2. The CDR3 contains 15 residues. V lost 6 bases, J lost 4 bases, and 6 bases stayed unmatched. Written as DNA, the CDR3 is TGTGCCAGCAGATCGAGGACTAGCGGGAGTTACGAGCAGTACTTC. Translation gives CASRSRTSGSYEQYF.

This clonotype was picked up many times. The gene calls are TRBV14 and TRBJ2-2, with a weak D call TRBD2 (6 bases). Germline CDR1 is SGHDN and CDR2 is FVKESK. The CDR3 loop spans 17 amino acids. The V end was cut by 1 base, the J end by 1 base, with 13 bases between. The CDR3 DNA is TGTGCCAGCAGCCAAGTGAGGGGACTCCTGAACACCGGGGAGCTGTTTTTT. As protein: CASSQVRGLLNTGELFF.

V gene TRBV28 combines with J gene TRBJ2-7, with 9 positions matching TRBD1. Germline CDR1 MDHEN, CDR2 SYDVKM. J was trimmed by 3 bases and V by 2 bases; bases with no gene match: 5. The CDR3 length is 15 residues. The chain's CDR3 is CASSLVGQGRYEQYF. CDR3 in DNA: TGTGCCAGCAGTTTAGTGGGACAGGGACGCTACGAGCAGTACTTC.

The genes are TRBV7-8 and TRBJ2-1; 10 bases are shared with TRBD1. This CDR3 is built from 18 residues. Germline V gene data show CDR1 as SGHVS and CDR2 as FQNEAQ. V trimming: 0 bases; J trimming: 4 bases; junction bases outside the gene matches: 9. The CDR3 bases are TGTGCCAGCAGCTTAGCGGGGAGGCCGGGACAGGGGTACAATGAGCAGTTCTTC. This codes for CASSLAGRPGQGYNEQFF. The whole variable domain, filled in from reference TRBV7-8 and TRBJ2-1, reads GAGVSQSPRYKVAKRGQDVALRCDPISGHVSLFWYQQALGQGPEFLTYFQNEAQLDKSGLPSDRFFAERPEGSVSTLKIQRTQQEDSAVYLCASSLAGRPGQGYNEQFFGPGTRLTVL.

The sample holds a few counts of this clonotype. The chain recombines TRBV20-1 with TRBJ2-7; the D gene could be TRBD1 or TRBD2 (5 bases each). The CDR3 runs to 14 residues. In germline, CDR1 is DFQATT, CDR2 SNEGSKA (reference sequence). Trimming pared 0 bases from V and 2 bases from J, leaving 11 bases between. CDR3 amino acids: CSARDPGTPYEQYF. CDR3 DNA: TGCAGTGCTAGAGATCCCGGGACCCCCTACGAGCAGTACTTC.

This clonotype appeared a few times. The rearrangement uses TRBV12-3 or TRBV12-4 and TRBJ1-1; D remains ambiguous. There are 13 residues in the CDR3. V gave up 5 bases and J gave up 10 bases, with 17 bases separating them. This CDR3 reads CASSATAISAAFF. The CDR3 nucleotides read TGTGCCAGCAGTGCGACGGCCATCTCCGCAGCTTTCTTT.

This clonotype was counted at least ten times. The rearrangement uses TRBV10-3 and TRBJ2-7, with D unclear. From germline, CDR1 is ENHRY and CDR2 SYGVKD. V shed 3 bases and J shed 2 bases, with 8 bases lying between them. The CDR3 loop spans 13 amino acids. CDR3 sequence (DNA): TGTGCCATCAGTGACTACAGTGCCTACGAGCAGTACTTC. Translated, it gives CAISDYSAYEQYF.

This clonotype was detected only a few times. This rearrangement joins TRBV6-5 to TRBJ2-7, with 7 bases identical to TRBD2. CDR3 length: 16 residues. Germline CDR1 reads MNHEY; CDR2 reads SVGAGI. J was trimmed by 6 bases and V by 0 bases; bases with no gene match: 11. In DNA form, the CDR3 reads TGTGCCAGCAGTTACTCGAATTATGGACTAGTTGGCGAGCAGTACTTC. This sequence encodes CASSYSNYGLVGEQYF.

At least ten counts were recorded for this clonotype. This rearrangement joins TRBV30 to TRBJ2-1; D not resolved. The CDR3 loop spans 11 amino acids. With 0 bases removed from V and 12 bases from J, the gap between germline ends came to 9 bases. Germline V lookup: CDR1 GTSNPN, CDR2 SVGIG (reference sequence). The chain's CDR3 is CAWSVETVQFF. The CDR3 bases are TGTGCCTGGAGTGTGGAAACGGTGCAGTTCTTC.

A few counts support this clonotype. The chain has TRBV12-3 or TRBV12-4 and TRBJ2-1, with 10 bases identical to TRBD2. The trim removed 8 bases at V and 5 bases at J, leaving 9 bases unmatched. There are 15 residues in the CDR3. CDR3: CASRSSGRSDNEQFF. DNA for the CDR3: TGTGCCAGCCGCTCTAGCGGGAGATCGGACAATGAGCAGTTCTTC.

This clonotype was seen more than once but under ten times. The genes are TRBV7-9 and TRBJ2-1; TRBD2 might be the D (6 bases). Germline values: CDR1 SEHNR, CDR2 FQNEAQ (reference sequence). With 6 bases removed from V and 5 bases from J, the gap between germline ends came to 14 bases. CDR3 length: 14 amino acids. DNA for the CDR3: TGTGCCAGCAGGACGGGACTTGGGGACAATGAGCAGTTCTTC. Its protein product is CASRTGLGDNEQFF.

The chain uses TRBV29-1 and TRBJ1-1; the match to TRBD1 covers 7 bases. V lost 6 bases, J lost 6 bases, and 7 bases stayed unmatched. This CDR3 region has 12 residues. Germline lookup yields CDR1 SQVTM and CDR2 ANQGSEA. The CDR3 reads CSVEQGSAEAFF. The CDR3 region has the DNA TGCAGCGTGGAACAGGGGAGCGCTGAAGCTTTCTTT.